The 23 T cell receptor beta chains below all came from one sample that was sequenced in a study of cytomegalovirus exposure and HLA in healthy donors. This PCR relied on a set of 60 Vbeta primers and 13 Jbeta primers. Profiling relied on immunoSEQ multiplex PCR, and the TCRdb table lists in-frame clones only, not all of them. The repertoire holds 150,000 or so clones, 70% seen once, with 2% to 2.5% in the top ten. Material: PBMCs. The origin of the receptors is a woman aged 55-69 years in good health and CMV-seropositive.

The chain links TRBV2 to TRBJ1-5; no clear D. Trimming took off 4 bases at V and 4 bases at J, with 8 bases between the two ends. Germline V gene sequence: CDR1 SNHLY, CDR2 FYNNEI. The CDR3 length is 13 residues. Here the CDR3 reads CASSVSVNQPQHF. In nucleotides, the CDR3 is TGTGCCAGCAGTGTCTCGGTTAATCAGCCCCAGCATTTT. Looking up the rest from reference TRBV2 and TRBJ1-5 gives the full variable domain: EPEVTQTPSHQVTQMGQEVILRCVPISNHLYFYWYRQILGQKVEFLVSFYNNEISEKSEIFDDQFSVERPDGSNFTLKIRSTKLEDSAMYFCASSVSVNQPQHFGDGTRLSIL.

The CDR3 DNA is TGTGCCTGGTCCCGGGGGGGACAGGGTAACAATGAGCAGTTCTTC. It is translated as CAWSRGGQGNNEQFF. The V call is TRBV30, the J call TRBJ2-1, with a weak D call TRBD1 (9 bases). Germline loops: CDR1 GTSNPN, CDR2 SVGIG (reference sequence). This CDR3 spans 15 amino acids. Trimming shortened V by 5 bases and J by 5 bases, and 19 bases separated the two germline ends. The full variable domain, completed using reference TRBV30 and TRBJ2-1, is SQTIHQWPATLVQPVGSPLSLECTVEGTSNPNLYWYRQAAGRGLQLLFYSVGIGQISSEVPQNLSASRPQDRQFILSSKKLLLSDSGFYLCAWSRGGQGNNEQFFGPGTRLTVL.

The rearrangement links TRBV5-6 to TRBJ1-4; 9 nucleotides align to TRBD1. There are 18 residues in the CDR3. Germline loops: CDR1 SGHDT, CDR2 YYEEEE. The J segment lost 8 bases and the V segment lost 4 bases, leaving 18 bases of the junction unmatched. The CDR3 DNA follows: TGTGCCAGCAGCACCTGGAGGGACAGGGTTTCTCGGTTAGAAAAACTGTTTTTT. The encoded protein is CASSTWRDRVSRLEKLFF.

V is TRBV9 and J is TRBJ1-3, with a tentative D call TRBD1 (6 bases). The CDR3 sequence is 15 residues long. The germline V gene has CDR1 SGDLS and CDR2 YYNGEE. The germline V and J ends were trimmed by 0 bases and 7 bases, with 14 bases remaining between them. The CDR3 nucleotides read TGTGCCAGCAGCGTAGAGGGGGGGTTGGGTAACACCATATATTTT. Translating it yields CASSVEGGLGNTIYF.

The V call is TRBV14, the J call TRBJ1-2, with D maybe TRBD1 (6 bases). V lost 4 bases, J lost 3 bases, and 9 bases lay in between. CDR3 length equals 13 residues. Germline CDR1 is SGHDN and CDR2 is FVKESK. CDR3 amino acids: CASSRDTDYGYTF. Written as DNA, the CDR3 is TGTGCCAGCAGCCGGGACACAGACTATGGCTACACCTTC.

The CDR3 spells CASSPGGITDTQYF. As DNA, the CDR3 is TGTGCCAGCAGTCCAGGAGGAATCACAGATACGCAGTATTTT. The rearrangement joins TRBV5-4 to TRBJ2-3; the D gene is possibly TRBD2 (5 bases). The CDR3 spans 14 residues. With 5 bases removed from V and 2 bases from J, the gap between germline ends came to 12 bases. CDR1 is SGHNT, CDR2 YYREEE, per germline (reference sequence).

This clone occurred a few times. The chain uses TRBV19 and TRBJ1-5; D might be TRBD1 (6 bases). Germline V lookup: CDR1 LNHDA, CDR2 SQIVND (reference sequence). The CDR3 loop spans 13 amino acids. The ends were cut back, 7 bases at V and 4 bases at J, with 11 bases in the middle. The CDR3 loop is CASMGHQNQPQHF. The CDR3 DNA follows: TGTGCCAGTATGGGACACCAGAATCAGCCCCAGCATTTT.

This chain joins TRBV27 and TRBJ1-1; TRBD1 matches 7 bases. The CDR3 runs to 14 residues. J lost 0 bases, V lost 8 bases, and 6 bases had no gene match. The germline V gene has CDR1 MNHEY and CDR2 SMNVEV (reference sequence). The CDR3 spells CASSRDRMNTEAFF. CDR3 DNA: TGTGCCAGCTCTAGGGACAGAATGAACACTGAAGCTTTCTTT.

This clone showed up just a few times. Here the CDR3 DNA reads TGTGCCAGCAGTTACGAGGGACTGTCCTACGAGCAGTACTTC. Protein product: CASSYEGLSYEQYF. The rearrangement uses TRBV6-6 and TRBJ2-7; D perhaps matches TRBD2 (6 bases). Trimming pared 2 bases from V and 1 base from J, leaving 9 bases between. Germline V gene data show CDR1 as MNHNY and CDR2 as SVGAGI (reference sequence). The CDR3 has 14 amino acids.

The chain joins TRBV2 to TRBJ2-7, with D possibly being TRBD2 (6 bases). Deletions cut 1 base from V and 2 bases from J, with 15 bases between. The CDR3 has 16 residues. CDR1 is SNHLY, CDR2 FYNNEI, per germline. The CDR3 spells CASSEGRLDLAYEQYF. The CDR3 DNA is TGTGCCAGCAGTGAAGGCCGACTAGACCTAGCCTACGAGCAGTACTTC. The entire variable domain, with the rest obtained from reference TRBV2 and TRBJ2-7, is as follows: EPEVTQTPSHQVTQMGQEVILRCVPISNHLYFYWYRQILGQKVEFLVSFYNNEISEKSEIFDDQFSVERPDGSNFTLKIRSTKLEDSAMYFCASSEGRLDLAYEQYFGPGTRLTVT.

V and J are TRBV13 and TRBJ1-1, with a tentative D call TRBD1 (5 bases). V was cut by 6 bases and J by 3 bases, with 20 bases left in between. The CDR3 is 16 residues long. Germline CDR1 and CDR2: PRHDT and FYEKMQ (reference sequence). The DNA for the CDR3 is TGTGCCAGCAGACCAACGGGGGATATAAGGGACACTGAAGCTTTCTTT. Its protein product is CASRPTGDIRDTEAFF.

The gene calls are TRBV29-1 and TRBJ1-4; the D gene is possibly TRBD1 (6 bases). Germline assignment: CDR1 SQVTM and CDR2 ANQGSEA. Trimming removed 7 bases from V and 8 bases from J, with 17 bases in between. CDR3 size: 13 residues. In nucleotides, the CDR3 is TGCAGCGCCCGGGACACCATAGGGGAAAAACTGTTTTTT. Translated, it gives CSARDTIGEKLFF. Variable domain in full (rest from reference TRBV29-1 and TRBJ1-4): SAVISQKPSRDICQRGTSLTIQCQVDSQVTMMFWYRQQPGQSLTLIATANQGSEATYESGFVIDKFPISRPNLTFSTLTVSNMSPEDSSIYLCSARDTIGEKLFFGSGTQLSVL.

This sequence joins TRBV6-6 and TRBJ1-2; D unresolved. CDR1 and CDR2 from the germline V gene are MNHNY and SVGAGI (reference sequence). This CDR3 has 14 residues. V dropped 6 bases and J dropped 0 bases, with 11 bases sitting between them. The DNA of the CDR3 is TGTGCCAGCAGGGAGGGCCGGACTAACTATGGCTACACCTTC. Translating it yields CASREGRTNYGYTF.

This chain connects TRBV6-5 to TRBJ1-1; D unresolved. V lost 8 bases, J lost 2 bases, and 12 bases lay in between. Germline V gene data show CDR1 as MNHEY and CDR2 as SVGAGI. This CDR3 is built from 13 residues. The CDR3, as DNA: TGTGCCAGCCGAATTGGACTTAACACTGAAGCTTTCTTT. Encoded protein: CASRIGLNTEAFF.

The chain couples TRBV5-5 to TRBJ1-5; D is undetermined. Trimming removed 0 bases from V and 9 bases from J, with 13 bases in between. CDR3 size: 14 residues. The V gene's germline CDR1 is SGHKS and CDR2 YYEKEE (reference sequence). CDR3 nucleotide sequence: TGTGCCAGCAGCTTGGAAAGTTTCATGAGGCCCCAGCATTTT. Protein: CASSLESFMRPQHF.

This clone is a singleton in its sample. V and J are TRBV28 and TRBJ2-7, with D possibly matching TRBD2 (6 bases). The germline gives CDR1 MDHEN, CDR2 SYDVKM. The CDR3 sequence is 12 residues long. V lost 11 bases to trimming and J lost 6 bases, with 17 bases between them. The CDR3 sequence is CAGGTVKGEQYF. DNA for the CDR3: TGTGCCGGGGGGACGGTTAAGGGCGAGCAGTACTTC.

The chain joins TRBV7-9 to TRBJ1-2, with 12 nucleotides matching TRBD1. There are 16 residues in the CDR3. J was trimmed by 7 bases and V by 5 bases; bases with no gene match: 11. Per the germline V gene, CDR1 is SEHNR and CDR2 is FQNEAQ (reference sequence). The CDR3 DNA reads as TGTGCCAGCAGCCCCCAACCGGGACAGGGGGCGGGTGGCTACACCTTC. Its translation: CASSPQPGQGAGGYTF.

The chain combines TRBV6-4 with TRBJ1-2; 10 positions agree with TRBD1. V lost 4 bases, J lost 5 bases, and 4 bases stayed unmatched. The CDR3 is 14 residues long. CDR1 is MRHNA, CDR2 SNTAGT, per germline. The CDR3 coding sequence is TGTGCCAGCAGTGTTACGGACAGGGGGTATGGCTACACCTTC. Translated, it gives CASSVTDRGYGYTF.

The chain is built from TRBV4-2 and TRBJ1-1; tentative D call: TRBD1 (5 bases). Germline CDR1 is LGHNA and CDR2 is YNFKEQ. V gave up 3 bases and J gave up 5 bases, with 16 bases separating them. This CDR3 contains 15 residues. The CDR3 coding sequence is TGTGCCAGCAGCCAGTTCTTCCAGGGAGGGACTGAAGCTTTCTTT. Translated, it gives CASSQFFQGGTEAFF.

The rearrangement joins TRBV29-1 to TRBJ1-1; 7 bases agree with TRBD1. The CDR3 has 13 residues. Per germline, CDR1 SQVTM and CDR2 ANQGSEA. With 4 bases clipped from V and 4 bases from J, the junction kept 6 bases outside the gene matches. The CDR3 here is CSVGRDRVTEAFF. The CDR3 region has the DNA TGCAGCGTTGGACGAGACAGGGTCACTGAAGCTTTCTTT.

This clone has more than one count but fewer than ten. Additional DNA sequences in this sample encode the identical CDR3. V and J are TRBV6-5 and TRBJ2-3; 9 nucleotides align to TRBD1. This CDR3 has 13 amino acids. After removal of 8 bases from V and 1 base from J, the junction contained 1 base not matched to a gene. Germline V CDR1 and CDR2: MNHEY, SVGAGI. The CDR3 coding sequence is TGTGCCAGCCGGACAGGGGGCACAGATACGCAGTATTTT. Its translation: CASRTGGTDTQYF.

J is TRBJ2-5 and V is TRBV29-1; D is perhaps TRBD2 (5 bases). CDR1 and CDR2 from the germline V gene are SQVTM and ANQGSEA. V was shortened by 5 bases and J by 3 bases, with 19 bases between the two germline ends. The CDR3 length is 15 residues. CDR3 amino acids: CSVLRSTVGKETQYF. The CDR3 bases are TGCAGCGTTCTCAGATCAACTGTCGGGAAAGAGACCCAGTACTTC.

This clone was observed a handful of times. The chain carries TRBV15 and TRBJ1-1; TRBD1 might be the D (5 bases). This CDR3 has 15 residues. V lost 0 bases to trimming and J lost 3 bases, with 11 bases between them. The germline V gene has CDR1 LNHNV and CDR2 YYDKDF (reference sequence). The CDR3 reads CATSRDRGSYTEAFF. The DNA of the CDR3 is TGTGCCACCAGCAGAGATCGGGGGTCATACACTGAAGCTTTCTTT.